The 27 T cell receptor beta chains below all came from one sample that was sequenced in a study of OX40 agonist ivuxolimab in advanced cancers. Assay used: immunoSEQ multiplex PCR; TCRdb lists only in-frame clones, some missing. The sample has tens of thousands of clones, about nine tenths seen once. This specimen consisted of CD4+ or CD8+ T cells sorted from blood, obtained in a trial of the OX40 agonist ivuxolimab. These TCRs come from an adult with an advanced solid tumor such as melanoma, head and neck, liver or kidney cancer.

The CDR3 DNA reads as TGTGCCAGTAGCCTTAAAAGTACCTACAATGAGCAGTTCTTC. This encodes CASSLKSTYNEQFF. The J gene is TRBJ2-1, the V gene TRBV19; D call uncertain. The V and J ends lost 6 bases and 2 bases respectively, with 11 bases between them. This CDR3 region has 14 residues. Germline V gives CDR1 LNHDA, CDR2 SQIVND (reference sequence).

The CDR3 DNA sequence: TGTGCCAGCAGCCCCAGTGCGGGACAATCCTACGAGCAGTACTTC. Amino acid sequence: CASSPSAGQSYEQYF. The rearrangement links TRBV28 to TRBJ2-7, with D possibly called TRBD1 or TRBD2 (6 bases each). This CDR3 is built from 15 residues. From germline, CDR1 is MDHEN and CDR2 SYDVKM. The ends were cut back, 6 bases at V and 1 base at J, with 16 bases in the middle.

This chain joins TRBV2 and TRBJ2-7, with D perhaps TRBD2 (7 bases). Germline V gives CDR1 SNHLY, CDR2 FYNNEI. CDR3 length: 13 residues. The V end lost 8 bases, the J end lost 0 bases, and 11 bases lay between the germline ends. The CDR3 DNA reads TGTGCCAGCGGCGGGGGCGGCTCCTACGAGCAGTACTTC. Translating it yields CASGGGGSYEQYF.

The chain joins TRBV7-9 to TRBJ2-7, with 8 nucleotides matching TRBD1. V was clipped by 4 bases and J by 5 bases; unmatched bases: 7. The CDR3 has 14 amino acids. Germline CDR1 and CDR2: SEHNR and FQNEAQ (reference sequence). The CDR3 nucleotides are TGTGCCAGCAGCTCGACTCGACAGGGGAACGAGCAGTACTTC. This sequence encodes CASSSTRQGNEQYF.

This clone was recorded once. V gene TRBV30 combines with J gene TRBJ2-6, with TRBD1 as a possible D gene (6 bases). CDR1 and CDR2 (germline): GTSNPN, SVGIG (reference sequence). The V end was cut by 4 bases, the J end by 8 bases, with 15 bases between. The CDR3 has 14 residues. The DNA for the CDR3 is TGTGCCTGGACCTCCAGGGGACATTCCAACGTCCTGACTTTC. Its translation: CAWTSRGHSNVLTF.

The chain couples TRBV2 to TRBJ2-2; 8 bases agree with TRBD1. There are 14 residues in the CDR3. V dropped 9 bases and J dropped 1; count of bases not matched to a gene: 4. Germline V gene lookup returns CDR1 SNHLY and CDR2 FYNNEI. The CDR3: CASLGQGNTGELFF. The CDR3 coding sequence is TGTGCCAGTCTTGGACAGGGGAACACCGGGGAGCTGTTTTTT.

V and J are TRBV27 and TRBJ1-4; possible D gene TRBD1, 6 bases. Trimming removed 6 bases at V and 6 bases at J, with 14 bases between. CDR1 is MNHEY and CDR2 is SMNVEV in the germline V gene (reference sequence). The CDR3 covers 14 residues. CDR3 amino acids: CASRKQGGDEKLFF. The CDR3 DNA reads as TGTGCCAGCAGGAAACAGGGTGGCGATGAAAAACTGTTTTTT. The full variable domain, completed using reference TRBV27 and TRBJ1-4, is EAQVTQNPRYLITVTGKKLTVTCSQNMNHEYMSWYRQDPGLGLRQIYYSMNVEVTDKGDVPEGYKVSRKEKRNFPLILESPSPNQTSLYFCASRKQGGDEKLFFGSGTQLSVL.

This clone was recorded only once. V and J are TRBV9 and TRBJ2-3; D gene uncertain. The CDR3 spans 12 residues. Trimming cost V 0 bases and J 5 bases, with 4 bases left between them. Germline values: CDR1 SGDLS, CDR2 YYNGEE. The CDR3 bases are TGTGCCAGCAGCGTAGGTGGAGATACGCAGTATTTT. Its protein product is CASSVGGDTQYF.

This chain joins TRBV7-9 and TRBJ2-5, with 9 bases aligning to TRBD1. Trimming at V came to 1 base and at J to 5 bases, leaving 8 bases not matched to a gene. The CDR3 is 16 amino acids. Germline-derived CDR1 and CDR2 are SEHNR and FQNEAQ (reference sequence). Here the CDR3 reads CASSLGVQGAGETQYF. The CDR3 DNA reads TGTGCCAGCAGCTTAGGGGTACAGGGGGCTGGGGAGACCCAGTACTTC.

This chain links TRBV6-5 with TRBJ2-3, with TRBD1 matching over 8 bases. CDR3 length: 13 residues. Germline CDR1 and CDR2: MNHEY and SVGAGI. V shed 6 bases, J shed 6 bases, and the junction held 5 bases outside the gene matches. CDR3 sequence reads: CASRETGADTQYF. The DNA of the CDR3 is TGTGCCAGCAGAGAGACAGGGGCCGATACGCAGTATTTT.

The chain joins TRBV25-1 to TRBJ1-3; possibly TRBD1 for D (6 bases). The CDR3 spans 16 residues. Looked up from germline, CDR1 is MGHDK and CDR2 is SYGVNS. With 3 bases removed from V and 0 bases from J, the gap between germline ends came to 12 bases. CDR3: CASSEATGSSGNTIYF. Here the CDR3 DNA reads TGTGCCAGCAGTGAGGCTACAGGGTCCTCTGGAAACACCATATATTTT.

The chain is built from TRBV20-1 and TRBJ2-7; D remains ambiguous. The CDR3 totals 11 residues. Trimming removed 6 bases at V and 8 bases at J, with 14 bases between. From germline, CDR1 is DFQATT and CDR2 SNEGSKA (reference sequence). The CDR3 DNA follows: TGCAGTGCCTCGGACCGTGTTAAGCAGTACTTC. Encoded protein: CSASDRVKQYF.

In DNA, the CDR3 is TGTGCCAGCAGGGACGACAGGAGATATAACTATGGCTACACCTTC. Its protein product is CASRDDRRYNYGYTF. V is TRBV6-6 and J is TRBJ1-2; maybe TRBD1 (6 bases). This CDR3 has 15 amino acids. The germline CDR1 and CDR2 sequences are MNHNY and SVGAGI (reference sequence). Trimming took off 6 bases at V and 1 base at J, with 15 bases between the two ends.

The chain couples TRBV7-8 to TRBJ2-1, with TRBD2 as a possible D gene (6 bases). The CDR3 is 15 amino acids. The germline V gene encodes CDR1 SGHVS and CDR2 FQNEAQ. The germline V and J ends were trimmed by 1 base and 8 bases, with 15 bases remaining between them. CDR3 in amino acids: CASSLGLANAYEQFF. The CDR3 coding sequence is TGTGCCAGCAGCTTAGGGCTAGCGAATGCCTATGAGCAGTTCTTC.

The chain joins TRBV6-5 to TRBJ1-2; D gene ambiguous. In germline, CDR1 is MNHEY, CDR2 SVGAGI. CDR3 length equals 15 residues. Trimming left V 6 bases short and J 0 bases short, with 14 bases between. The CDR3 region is CASSSQDDPNYGYTF. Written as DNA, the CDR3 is TGTGCCAGCAGCTCCCAGGACGACCCTAACTATGGCTACACCTTC.

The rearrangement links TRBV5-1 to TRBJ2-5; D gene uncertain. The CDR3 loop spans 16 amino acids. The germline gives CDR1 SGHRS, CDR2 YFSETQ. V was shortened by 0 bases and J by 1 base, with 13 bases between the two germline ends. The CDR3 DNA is TGCGCCAGCAGCTTGGGGCGTAGCACCTTCCAAGAGACCCAGTACTTC. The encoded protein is CASSLGRSTFQETQYF.

The CDR3 DNA sequence: TGTGCCAGCAGCTTTCGGGGAGGGCGGGACACTGAAGCTTTCTTT. Translated: CASSFRGGRDTEAFF. The V gene is TRBV6-1, the J gene TRBJ1-1; no clear D gene. Trimming took 6 bases from V and 3 from J, leaving 17 bases between them. The CDR3 length is 15 residues. CDR1 and CDR2 from the germline V gene are MNHNS and SASEGT.

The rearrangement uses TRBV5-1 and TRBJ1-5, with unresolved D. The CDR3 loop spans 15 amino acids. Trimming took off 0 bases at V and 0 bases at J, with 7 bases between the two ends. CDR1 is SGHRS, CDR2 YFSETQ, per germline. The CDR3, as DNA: TGCGCCAGCAGCTTGGGTGGGGATAGCAATCAGCCCCAGCATTTT. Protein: CASSLGGDSNQPQHF. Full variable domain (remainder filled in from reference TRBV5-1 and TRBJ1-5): KAGVTQTPRYLIKTRGQQVTLSCSPISGHRSVSWYQQTPGQGLQFLFEYFSETQRNKGNFPGRFSGRQFSNSRSEMNVSTLELGDSALYLCASSLGGDSNQPQHFGDGTRLSIL.

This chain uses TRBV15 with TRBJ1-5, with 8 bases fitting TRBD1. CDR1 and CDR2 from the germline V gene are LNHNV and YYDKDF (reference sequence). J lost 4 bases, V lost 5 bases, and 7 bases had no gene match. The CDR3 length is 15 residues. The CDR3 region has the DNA TGTGCCACCAGCTCCGGACAGGGACGAAATCAGCCCCAGCATTTT. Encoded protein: CATSSGQGRNQPQHF.

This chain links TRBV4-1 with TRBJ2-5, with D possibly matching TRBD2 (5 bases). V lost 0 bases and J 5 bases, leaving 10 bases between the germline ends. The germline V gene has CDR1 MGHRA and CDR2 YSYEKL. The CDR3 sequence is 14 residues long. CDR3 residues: CASSQEGGLETQYF. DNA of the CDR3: TGCGCCAGCAGCCAAGAAGGCGGGCTCGAGACCCAGTACTTC.

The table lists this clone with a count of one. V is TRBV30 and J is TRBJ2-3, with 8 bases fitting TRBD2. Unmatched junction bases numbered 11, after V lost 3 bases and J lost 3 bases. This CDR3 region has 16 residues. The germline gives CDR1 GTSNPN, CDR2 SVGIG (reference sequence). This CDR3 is CAWSRRRGGMTDTQYF. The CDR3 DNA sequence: TGTGCCTGGAGCAGACGTCGGGGGGGCATGACAGATACGCAGTATTTT.

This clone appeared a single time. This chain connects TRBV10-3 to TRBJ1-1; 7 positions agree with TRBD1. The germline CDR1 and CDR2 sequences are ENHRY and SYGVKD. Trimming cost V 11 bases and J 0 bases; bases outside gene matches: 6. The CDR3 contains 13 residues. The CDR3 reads CAVQGYLNTEAFF. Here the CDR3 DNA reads TGTGCCGTACAGGGGTACCTGAACACTGAAGCTTTCTTT.

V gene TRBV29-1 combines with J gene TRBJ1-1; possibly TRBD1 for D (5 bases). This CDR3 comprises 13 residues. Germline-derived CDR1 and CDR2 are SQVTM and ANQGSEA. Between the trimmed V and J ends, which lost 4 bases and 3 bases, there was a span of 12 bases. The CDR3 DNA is TGCAGCGTTGTGAGGGACCATTACACTGAAGCTTTCTTT. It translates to CSVVRDHYTEAFF.

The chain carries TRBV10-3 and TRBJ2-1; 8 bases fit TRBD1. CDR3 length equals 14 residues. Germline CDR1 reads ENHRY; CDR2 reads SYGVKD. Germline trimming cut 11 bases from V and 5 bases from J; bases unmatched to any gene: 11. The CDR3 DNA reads TGTGCCCACGCCGGACAGGGAATAAACAATGAGCAGTTCTTC. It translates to CAHAGQGINNEQFF.

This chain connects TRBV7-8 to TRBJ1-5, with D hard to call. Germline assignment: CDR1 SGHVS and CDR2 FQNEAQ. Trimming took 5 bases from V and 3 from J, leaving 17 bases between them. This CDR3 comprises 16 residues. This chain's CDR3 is CASSPRPMMANQPQHF. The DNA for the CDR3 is TGTGCCAGCAGCCCCCGCCCCATGATGGCCAATCAGCCCCAGCATTTT.

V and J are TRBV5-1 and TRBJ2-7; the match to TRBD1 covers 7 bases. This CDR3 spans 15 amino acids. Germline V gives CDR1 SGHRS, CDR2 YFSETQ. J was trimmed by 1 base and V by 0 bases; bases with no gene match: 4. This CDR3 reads CASSLGTGQSYEQYF. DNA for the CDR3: TGCGCCAGCAGCTTGGGGACAGGACAATCCTACGAGCAGTACTTC.

Here the CDR3 DNA reads TGTGCCAGCAGTGGACAGGGTACCGGAAACACCATATATTTT. This gives the protein CASSGQGTGNTIYF. V gene TRBV2 combines with J gene TRBJ1-3; 7 nucleotides align to TRBD1. The CDR3 contains 14 residues. The V gene end was trimmed by 4 bases and the J gene end by 4 bases; junction bases not matched to a gene: 4. CDR1 and CDR2 from the germline V gene are SNHLY and FYNNEI.